One and the same sample provided the 4 T cell receptor beta chains below, sequenced in a study of cytomegalovirus exposure and HLA in healthy donors. The primer mix had 60 Vbeta and 13 Jbeta primers. The method was immunoSEQ multiplex PCR; TCRdb's version includes in-frame clones alone and lacks a portion of them. The sample holds about 130,000 clones, 83% seen once. What was sequenced was PBMCs. These receptors all come from a girl between 2 and 10 years old in good health and CMV-seronegative.

The chain joins TRBV27 to TRBJ2-4, with D perhaps matching TRBD2 (5 bases). The length of the CDR3 is 14 residues. V shed 6 bases and J shed 6 bases, with 15 bases lying between them. Germline V gene lookup returns CDR1 MNHEY and CDR2 SMNVEV (reference sequence). CDR3 nucleotide sequence: TGTGCCAGCAGGCCTGAGGGAAAGGGAAACATTCAGTACTTC. Translation: CASRPEGKGNIQYF.

V and J are TRBV2 and TRBJ2-1; D perhaps matches TRBD2 (6 bases). Trimming took 6 bases from V and 5 from J, leaving 20 bases between them. CDR3 length: 16 residues. Germline-derived CDR1 and CDR2 are SNHLY and FYNNEI. The CDR3 loop is CASSDPLSGEDNEQFF. The CDR3 region has the DNA TGTGCCAGCAGCGACCCCCTATCGGGAGAAGACAATGAGCAGTTCTTC.

The genes are TRBV4-1 and TRBJ1-1; D uncertain. V was trimmed by 0 bases and J by 0 bases, leaving 11 bases between them. Germline CDR1 reads MGHRA; CDR2 reads YSYEKL. The CDR3 consists of 16 residues. As DNA, the CDR3 is TGCGCCAGCAGCCAAGATGGTCGGGTTATGAACACTGAAGCTTTCTTT. Translating gives CASSQDGRVMNTEAFF.

This chain uses TRBV25-1 with TRBJ1-4, with 8 positions matching TRBD1. Trimming removed 5 bases from V and 7 bases from J; junction bases left unmatched: 6. Germline assignment: CDR1 MGHDK and CDR2 SYGVNS. The CDR3 extends over 14 amino acids. In DNA, the CDR3 is TGTGCCAGCAGTCAGGGGGCGAGGGGTGAAAAACTGTTTTTT. It codes for CASSQGARGEKLFF.